The next 9 T cell receptor beta chains were all read from a single sample in a study of T-cell reconstitution after alpha-beta-depleted transplantation in children. During its preparation, the TCRbeta library received unique molecular identifiers. MiXCR was run by TCRdb on the PCR reads, yielding one entry per CDR3 protein. The data show 600,000 or so distinct CDR3 sequences, 23% seen once. The specimen was PBMCs, mostly from graft donor cells, collected 360 days after TCRalphabeta/CD19-depleted stem cell transplant. These receptors were collected from a boy under two years old who had a stem cell transplant for acute myeloid leukemia, so the T cells may come from the graft donor.

The chain has TRBV5-6 and TRBJ1-5; TRBD1 aligns across 8 bases. The CDR3 spans 17 residues. Germline-derived CDR1 and CDR2 are SGHDT and YYEEEE. Losses at the gene ends were 4 bases for V and 2 bases for J; bases not matched to a gene: 11. CDR3 in DNA: TGTGCCAGCAGCAGTCGACAGGGGATCTTTCGCAATCAGCCCCAGCATTTT. Its translation: CASSSRQGIFRNQPQHF.

The J gene is TRBJ1-1, the V gene TRBV12-3 or TRBV12-4, with unresolved D. The CDR3 has 14 amino acids. Trimming removed 6 bases at V and 1 base at J, with 12 bases between. The chain's CDR3 is CASSFGLENTEAFF. The CDR3 region has the DNA TGTGCCAGCAGCTTCGGATTGGAGAACACTGAAGCTTTCTTT.

This chain joins TRBV12-3 or TRBV12-4 and TRBJ2-4; D is possibly TRBD1 (6 bases). The CDR3 spans 15 residues. Trimming removed 5 bases from V and 1 base from J, with 12 bases in between. CDR3: CASSELQGAKNIQYF. For the CDR3, the DNA is TGTGCCAGCAGTGAGTTGCAGGGGGCCAAAAACATTCAGTACTTC.

The chain combines TRBV2 with TRBJ2-1; D is perhaps TRBD1 or TRBD2 (5 bases each). V lost 7 bases and J lost 8, with 21 bases in between. Looked up from germline, CDR1 is SNHLY and CDR2 is FYNNEI. The CDR3 has 15 residues. The CDR3 DNA is TGTGCCAGCACCCGTCCCGGGACGGTCTCGGATGAGCAGTTCTTC. It translates to CASTRPGTVSDEQFF.

The chain employs TRBV12-3 or TRBV12-4 and TRBJ2-3; TRBD1 aligns across 7 bases. The CDR3 extends over 16 amino acids. V dropped 5 bases and J dropped 1; count of bases not matched to a gene: 9. CDR3 sequence reads: CASSKGWTGGTDTQYF. The CDR3 region has the DNA TGTGCCAGCAGTAAAGGGTGGACAGGAGGCACAGATACGCAGTATTTT.

Only a few counts were recorded for this clonotype. This rearrangement joins TRBV4-2 to TRBJ2-1; D might be TRBD2 (6 bases). This CDR3 spans 14 amino acids. Per germline, CDR1 LGHNA and CDR2 YNFKEQ. V was cut by 1 base and J by 3 bases, with 7 bases left in between. The CDR3 DNA reads TGTGCCAGCAGCCAAGCGGGGGACTACAATGAGCAGTTCTTC. This sequence encodes CASSQAGDYNEQFF.

This clonotype has just a few counts. The CDR3 coding sequence is TGTGCCAGCAGTTCGGACAAGGGGGGCACGGGTCAGCCCCAGCATTTT. Amino acid sequence: CASSSDKGGTGQPQHF. V gene TRBV12-3 or TRBV12-4 combines with J gene TRBJ1-5; D perhaps matches TRBD1 (6 bases). The CDR3 is made up of 16 amino acids. The V end was cut by 4 bases, the J end by 6 bases, with 19 bases between.

The table lists this clonotype with a few counts. The V and J genes are TRBV20-1 and TRBJ1-2; D uncertain. Trimming removed 0 bases from V and 3 bases from J, with 8 bases in between. The CDR3 is 13 residues long. Germline V gene sequence: CDR1 DFQATT, CDR2 SNEGSKA (reference sequence). CDR3 bases: TGCAGTGCTAGAGAGGCGGATTACTATGGCTACACCTTC. Translated: CSAREADYYGYTF.

As for this clonotype: A much larger clone differs from this one at a single base, so this may be a read error. The CDR3 ends on some other residue instead of the conserved phenylalanine or tryptophan, so this is likely a read error. The chain couples TRBV6-5 to TRBJ1-3, with TRBD1 identical over 7 bases. The ends lost 0 bases at V and 0 bases at J; junction bases unmatched: 5. This CDR3 is built from 17 residues. The germline gives CDR1 MNHEY, CDR2 SVGAGI. CDR3 coding DNA: TGTGCCAGCAGTTACTCGACGGACAGGAGCTCTGGAAACACCATATATGTT. It translates to CASSYSTDRSSGNTIYV.